This T cell receptor beta chain emerged from a study of neurological immune-mediated disorders. This CDR3 region has 12 residues. Germline loops: CDR1 SEHNR, CDR2 FQNEAQ (reference sequence). The V gene lost 1 base and the J gene lost 8 bases, with 8 bases spanning the gap. Broader study findings: HTLV-1-associated myelopathy had the most TCR clonal expansion, and multiple sclerosis had the least, less than healthy controls.

This clonotype showed up many times. Its specificity is unknown. cDNA was made by 5'RACE with 10-nucleotide random UMIs. A single record per CDR3 protein comes from TCRdb applying MiXCR to the 5' RACE reads. The sample holds under 70,000 distinct CDR3 sequences, 3% to 4% seen once. The sequenced material came from PBMCs. The chain carries TRBV7-9 and TRBJ1-2; D unclear. The clonotype originates from a woman aged 55 to 70 with multiple sclerosis. The CDR3 coding sequence is TGTGCCAGCAGCTTAGGTCCGCGGGGCTACACCTTC. As protein: CASSLGPRGYTF.